This paragraph reports one T cell receptor (beta chain). Its antigen is still unknown. The CDR3 spans 15 residues. V lost 5 bases to trimming and J lost 6 bases; unmatched junction nucleotides: 7. The V gene's germline CDR1 is SGHNT and CDR2 YENEEA. These data are taken from a study of OX40 agonist ivuxolimab in advanced cancers. At the level of the study: Patients in dose escalation had liver, melanoma, kidney or head and neck cancers. The dose-escalation cohort was about 83% male, with a mean age of about 56 years, ranging about 20 to 85.

Findings and limits, study-wide: Some nonresponders likewise displayed low normalized T-cell clonal expansion.

The table came from immunoSEQ multiplex PCR; TCRdb's copy has only in-frame clones and leaves some out. The data contain 45,000 to 55,000 clones, roughly 84% of them seen just once; the ten biggest clones take up under 0.65%. The chain carries TRBV11-3 and TRBJ1-5; 10 bases map to TRBD1. Sample: CD4+ or CD8+ T cells sorted from blood, taken in a trial of the OX40 agonist ivuxolimab. This TCR derives from an adult with an advanced solid tumor such as melanoma, head and neck, liver or kidney cancer. CDR3: CASSEGTGAGQPQHF. The DNA of the CDR3 is TGTGCCAGCAGCGAGGGGACAGGGGCTGGTCAGCCCCAGCATTTT.